Presented here are 5 T cell receptor beta chains from one specimen sequenced in a study of blood T cell repertoires in COVID-19 (dated by TCRdb to between 2020 and 2021). Library prep was done by the immunoSEQ multiplex PCR assay. The table was pulled from immuneACCESS by TCRdb, which kept in-frame rearrangements only. Such tables lose some clones; where checked, under half of the loss comes from unresolved V genes, and the rest has no known cause. The sample has 300,000 or so clones on record, about 90% of them singletons. The ten largest make up 1% of the sample. Sequencing used PBMCs or T cells enriched from blood (not recorded which). These receptors originate from a woman in her 30s who had recovered from COVID-19.

This clone was seen only once. The chain employs TRBV4-2 and TRBJ2-7, with 11 bases identical to TRBD2. The CDR3 consists of 18 residues. Looked up from germline, CDR1 is LGHNA and CDR2 is YNFKEQ. The V and J ends lost 1 base and 3 bases, in that order; junction bases with no gene match: 11. The CDR3 nucleotides read TGTGCCAGCAGCCAAGCCCTGACTAGCGGGGAGAATTTCTACGAGCAGTACTTC. This gives the protein CASSQALTSGENFYEQYF.

The chain is built from TRBV5-4 and TRBJ2-5; possibly TRBD2 for D (6 bases). The CDR3 is made up of 15 amino acids. V lost 4 bases and J 1 base, leaving 14 bases between the germline ends. CDR1 SGHNT and CDR2 YYREEE come from the germline V gene (reference sequence). CDR3 sequence reads: CASSTVRDSQETQYF. Written as DNA, the CDR3 is TGTGCCAGCAGCACTGTACGGGACTCCCAAGAGACCCAGTACTTC.

The chain links TRBV18 to TRBJ1-1, with TRBD1 matching 7 bases. This CDR3 has 15 residues. Germline V CDR1 and CDR2: KGHSH, LQKENI. The V and J ends lost 3 bases and 1 base, in that order; junction bases with no gene match: 5. The CDR3 sequence: CASSPGQSQNTEAFF. The DNA for the CDR3 is TGTGCCAGCTCACCGGGACAGTCACAGAACACTGAAGCTTTCTTT.

The chain employs TRBV29-1 and TRBJ1-2; D is undetermined. V lost 0 bases and J lost 6, with 14 bases in between. This CDR3 comprises 14 residues. CDR1 is SQVTM, CDR2 ANQGSEA, per germline. The CDR3: CSVEDPRGGDGYTF. CDR3 sequence (DNA): TGCAGCGTTGAAGACCCCCGAGGAGGCGATGGCTACACCTTC. Drawing the rest from reference TRBV29-1 and TRBJ1-2, the complete variable domain is SAVISQKPSRDICQRGTSLTIQCQVDSQVTMMFWYRQQPGQSLTLIATANQGSEATYESGFVIDKFPISRPNLTFSTLTVSNMSPEDSSIYLCSVEDPRGGDGYTFGSGTRLTVV.

This clone was picked up one time. This rearrangement joins TRBV10-1 to TRBJ2-2; 12 bases agree with TRBD1. The CDR3 has 17 amino acids. Germline CDR1 WNHNN, CDR2 SYGVQD (reference sequence). With 5 bases clipped from V and 5 bases from J, the junction kept 9 bases outside the gene matches. CDR3 nucleotides: TGCGCCAGCAGTCCCGGGACAGGGGGCTTCGGAACCGGGGAGCTGTTTTTT. Protein product: CASSPGTGGFGTGELFF.